This TCR beta chain was identified during a study of regulatory T cells in long-lasting Graves disease listed by TCRdb under 2021. Concerning the study at large: In the newly diagnosed Graves' disease group, patients had been taking antithyroid drugs for less than 3 months. A total of around 35 samples underwent TCR sequencing, from some 13 patients with persistent Graves' disease and 20 patients with newly diagnosed Graves' disease. The study took place in China and was registered as a clinical trial. Patients with persistent Graves' disease were compared with patients with newly diagnosed Graves' disease using TCR sequencing and RNA sequencing of peripheral blood. Summary of the overall study and its limitations: Persistent patients shared more public clonotypes among themselves (around 2,500) than newly diagnosed patients did (roughly 920). Sequencing and analysis were restricted to the TCR beta chain. TRBV28, TRBJ1-2 and TRBJ2-5 were preferentially used in persistent disease, while TRBV20-1 and TRBJ2-1 were favored in newly diagnosed disease. The authors noted that the small sample size was a limitation that may lower accuracy. Lower TCR Shannon entropy and fewer highly expanded clones were observed in persistent Graves' disease patients than in newly diagnosed patients, which suggested clonal expansion. Only peripheral blood was studied, because thyroid tissue, the primary lesion, was inaccessible.

The receptor library was made with multiplex PCR. Sequenced on an Illumina HiSeq 4000. CDR3 regions were amplified by Arm-PCR with iRepertoire HTBI primers to construct TCR beta libraries. PCR products were gel purified before sequencing. Concerning the study's data processing: Gene usage analysis of CDR3 amino acid clonotypes used the roughly 62 TRBV and more than 13 TRBJ segments found across samples. COPE and FqMerger were used to merge the filtered high-quality paired reads into contigs. BLAST was used to align contigs to IMGT TRBV, TRBD and TRBJ reference genes, with CDR3 defined following IMGT. Clonotypes above 0.1% frequency were classified as highly expanded clones. Shannon entropy was used to measure repertoire diversity, and the Gini coefficient was used to measure V-J evenness. Clonotypes shared by more than one individual were considered public. The public reads were quality trimmed at Q25 with fastp and then assembled into clones with MiXCR by TCRdb, keeping productive beta chains. CDR3 protein sequences are deduplicated, and each keeps its most common genes and DNA. Clone size and V and J calls follow TCRdb, not the original study. The sample table contains roughly 420,000 distinct CDR3 sequences; only one count was recorded for about a sixth of them. Around a quarter of the sample belongs to the ten largest clones.

The V and J ends are trimmed by 10 bases and 3 bases, leaving 16 bases between them. Including the terminal cysteine and phenylalanine, the CDR3 comprises 13 residues. Just the 39-base CDR3 DNA is kept, in frame starting at base 1. For CDR1 and CDR2, the germline V gene lists SNHLY and FYNNEI. This specimen's time point label, per the study, means: newly diagnosed GD, antithyroid drugs for less than 3 months. For both TCR sequencing and RNA sequencing, RNA was extracted from PBMCs in TRIzol. Graves' disease was diagnosed according to American Thyroid Association guidelines. Recruitment of patients was carried out at an endocrinology department in Xi'an, China. Each patient gave about 9.1 milliliters of peripheral blood, collected in an EDTA anticoagulant tube. Ficoll Paque Plus density gradient separation was used to isolate PBMCs, and no further T cell sorting was done. An Agilent 2100 Bioanalyzer and agarose gel were used to assess RNA quality, and a NanoDrop 2000 was used to measure RNA concentration.

This clonotype was recorded at least ten times. Its antigen is currently not known. No base-level quality is on record; no much larger clone is a single base apart. These records were also assigned to another study, of T cells in Graves' hyperthyroidism and ophthalmopathy. As described in the second report: Graves' hyperthyroidism was defined as stable when no progression to ophthalmopathy occurred over 18 months of follow-up. Hyperthyroidism patients were aged 18 to 65 years and newly diagnosed, with disease duration of less than 2 months. Patients with uncontrolled infections, other autoimmune diseases, pregnancy or lactation were excluded. Clinical symptoms, serum thyroxine and TRAb, thyroid ultrasound, and orbital computed tomography formed the basis for the diagnoses. For the first round of RT-PCR on the TCR CDR3, the HTBI primer set was used together with the Qiagen OneStep RT-PCR kit. Blood samples also contained most of the expanded thyroid clonotypes (frequency above 0.001), which suggests that blood repertoires may reflect thyroid immune responses. In cross-validation, a model built on a 13 V-J signature told ophthalmopathy apart from stable hyperthyroidism with less than 90% sensitivity and approximately 84% specificity, and in testing the same model reached 80%/75%. In validation, progression to ophthalmopathy was predicted by the model with roughly 69% sensitivity and roughly 72% specificity, a median of approximately 6.5 months before onset. TCR V-J signatures able to tell the groups apart were searched for in a discovery cohort of more than 90 patients, of whom 43 had Graves' ophthalmopathy and 57 had stable Graves' hyperthyroidism. Whether ophthalmopathy could be predicted prospectively was tested in an independent validation cohort made up of 18 to 20 hyperthyroidism patients plus 17 patients who later progressed to ophthalmopathy. The 100 or so discovery patients were randomly divided into training and test sets at a 7:3 ratio. In several Graves' hyperthyroidism patients, the study also compared T-cell repertoires from thyroid tissue with T-cell repertoires from blood. After blood sampling, hyperthyroidism patients were treated with methimazole at a starting dose of 30 mg daily, and ophthalmopathy patients were treated with high-dose intravenous methylprednisolone. Libraries were constructed in a second round of multiplex PCR, after which size selection and purification were performed. The libraries were sequenced on an Illumina HiSeq2000 using paired-end 100 bp reads. SOAPnuke was used to process the raw data, removing reads that contained adapters or uncalled bases, had a mean Phred below 15, or lacked an exact match to the constant primer or identifier. COPE v1.2.5 was used to merge high-quality paired reads, and clonotypes were defined as unique nucleotide sequences. MiTCR v1.1 was used to align clonotypes to the IMGT TRBV, TRBD and TRBJ reference segments. The analysis was restricted to V-J combinations with a frequency above 0.0001, which together covered 99.2% of the repertoires. The TCS score was defined as the ratio of F50 (clonal expansion) to E x V (chaos), calculated using BLOSUM62-based TCRdist between CDR3 peptides within each V-J. Welch's t-statistics and random forest reduced roughly 530 V-J features to 13, which were used in a naive Bayes classifier (R e1071). Sample size was not statistically predetermined, and blinding of investigators to group allocation was not performed. The paper describes TCR Vbeta CDR3 sequencing of 140 or so peripheral blood samples, made up of fewer than 50 ophthalmopathy patients, 70 to 75 hyperthyroidism patients and 17 progressor patients.

Recombination joined TRBV2 with TRBJ2-7, with TRBD2 perhaps the D gene, on 6 matching bases. This receptor was obtained from a woman between 18 and 30 years old with Graves disease. Donor details come from another sample of the same person, matched by shared clones. The sequencing used peripheral blood mononuclear cells (PBMCs), collected at new diagnosis, from a patient treated with antithyroid drugs. The DNA is as follows: TGTGCCACAACCGGGACTCGGAACTACGAGCAGTACTTC. Translated, this gives CATTGTRNYEQYF.